The T cell receptor beta chain described here comes from a study of cytomegalovirus exposure and HLA in healthy donors. The study, taken as a whole, reports: Association with HLA alleles at 0.05 false discovery rate was found for roughly 17,000 TCR beta sequences in a later analysis. Most CMV-associated TCR beta chains were later found to appear HLA-restricted.

CDR3 size: 15 residues. Germline assignment: CDR1 ENHRY and CDR2 SYGVKD. J gave up 2 bases and V 3 bases, and 3 bases lay outside the gene matches. As regards this clone: What it recognizes is unknown.

The PCR made use of 60 Vbeta and 13 Jbeta primers. Profiled with immunoSEQ multiplex PCR; TCRdb holds only in-frame clones, not every one. The sample consists of fewer than 110,000 clones, around 85% of them appearing once. The sample comprised PBMCs. This clonotype was sampled from a man aged 30 to 45 in good health and CMV-seronegative. This chain uses TRBV10-3 with TRBJ2-3; 9 bases line up with TRBD2. The CDR3 is CAISEAGGPTDTQYF. Written as DNA, the CDR3 is TGTGCCATCAGTGAAGCGGGGGGCCCCACAGATACGCAGTATTTT.